This entry describes one T cell receptor beta chain. Investigators isolated RNA and reverse transcribed it into cDNA to act as the sequencing template. Produced via immunoSEQ multiplex PCR; TCRdb's table is partial and in-frame only. The top ten hold approximately 3.1% of the sample, which has around 100,000 clones, 56% seen once. The data belong to a study of CD8+ T cells in alopecia areata. As to treatment: oral pan-JAK inhibitor, 5-10 mg twice daily. The CDR3 sequence is 13 residues long. CDR1 and CDR2 (germline): SQVTM, ANQGSEA. V lost 5 bases and J lost 3, with 13 bases in between. The sequencing here drew on CD4+ T cells sorted from blood, taken at week 24, from a patient treated with tofacitinib. The chain joins TRBV29-1 to TRBJ1-2; D perhaps matches TRBD1 (6 bases). This TCR was recovered from a human donor with alopecia areata. The CDR3 sequence is CSVSQGMDYGYTF. The CDR3 DNA sequence: TGCAGCGTTTCACAGGGCATGGACTATGGCTACACCTTC.